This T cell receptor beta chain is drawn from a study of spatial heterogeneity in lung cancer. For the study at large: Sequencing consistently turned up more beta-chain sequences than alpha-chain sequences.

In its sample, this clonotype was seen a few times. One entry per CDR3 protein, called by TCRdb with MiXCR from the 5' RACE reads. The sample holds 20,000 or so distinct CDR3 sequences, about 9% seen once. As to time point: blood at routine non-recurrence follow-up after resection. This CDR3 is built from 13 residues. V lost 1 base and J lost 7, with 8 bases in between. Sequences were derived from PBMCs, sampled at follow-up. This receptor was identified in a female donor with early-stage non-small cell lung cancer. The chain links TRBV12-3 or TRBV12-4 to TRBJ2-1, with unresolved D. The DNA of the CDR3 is TGTGCCAGCAGTTTAGGAGGATGGAATGAGCAGTTCTTC. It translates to CASSLGGWNEQFF.